This T cell receptor beta chain was observed in a study of PD-L1 blockade in urothelial cancer. Study overall: The median number of T cells present in blood samples was approximately 130,000.

The CDR3 is made up of 12 amino acids. Germline CDR1 and CDR2: SNHLY and FYNNEI. Trimming removed 2 bases at V and 5 bases at J, with 6 bases between. As for time point: pretreatment peripheral blood. Every PCR was spiked with synthetic TCR analog templates. The table came from immunoSEQ multiplex PCR; TCRdb's copy has only in-frame clones and leaves some out. The sample contains over 15,000 clones, roughly 90% of which appear only once. The sequencing used PBMCs, collected around atezolizumab (anti-PD-L1) treatment. The sequence was obtained from a man aged 70 or older with urothelial cancer. The chain carries TRBV2 and TRBJ1-2; the D is unclear. CDR3 nucleotides: TGTGCCAGCAGTGAAAGAGCTTATGGCTACACCTTC. It codes for CASSERAYGYTF. The whole variable domain, remainder taken from reference TRBV2 and TRBJ1-2, is EPEVTQTPSHQVTQMGQEVILRCVPISNHLYFYWYRQILGQKVEFLVSFYNNEISEKSEIFDDQFSVERPDGSNFTLKIRSTKLEDSAMYFCASSERAYGYTFGSGTRLTVV.